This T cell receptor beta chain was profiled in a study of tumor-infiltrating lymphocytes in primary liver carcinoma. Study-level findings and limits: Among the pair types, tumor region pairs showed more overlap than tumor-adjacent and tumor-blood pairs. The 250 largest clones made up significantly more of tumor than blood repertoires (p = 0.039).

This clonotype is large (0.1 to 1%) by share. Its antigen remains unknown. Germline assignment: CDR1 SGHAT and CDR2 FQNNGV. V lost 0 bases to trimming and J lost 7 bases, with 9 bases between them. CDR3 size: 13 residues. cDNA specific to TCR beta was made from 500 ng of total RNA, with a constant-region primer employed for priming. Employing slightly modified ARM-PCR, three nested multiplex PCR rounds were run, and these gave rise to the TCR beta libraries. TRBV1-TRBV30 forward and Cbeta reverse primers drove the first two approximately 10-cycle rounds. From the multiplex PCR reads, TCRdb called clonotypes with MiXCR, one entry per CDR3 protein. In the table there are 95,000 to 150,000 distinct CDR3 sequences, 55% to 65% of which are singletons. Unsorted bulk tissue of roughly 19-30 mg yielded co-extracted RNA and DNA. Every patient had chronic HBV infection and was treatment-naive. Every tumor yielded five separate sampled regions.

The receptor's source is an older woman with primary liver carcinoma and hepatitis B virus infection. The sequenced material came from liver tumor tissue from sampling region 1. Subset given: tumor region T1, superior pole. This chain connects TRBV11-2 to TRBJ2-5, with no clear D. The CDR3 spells CASSLESKGTQYF. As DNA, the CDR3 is TGTGCCAGCAGCTTAGAATCCAAGGGGACCCAGTACTTC.